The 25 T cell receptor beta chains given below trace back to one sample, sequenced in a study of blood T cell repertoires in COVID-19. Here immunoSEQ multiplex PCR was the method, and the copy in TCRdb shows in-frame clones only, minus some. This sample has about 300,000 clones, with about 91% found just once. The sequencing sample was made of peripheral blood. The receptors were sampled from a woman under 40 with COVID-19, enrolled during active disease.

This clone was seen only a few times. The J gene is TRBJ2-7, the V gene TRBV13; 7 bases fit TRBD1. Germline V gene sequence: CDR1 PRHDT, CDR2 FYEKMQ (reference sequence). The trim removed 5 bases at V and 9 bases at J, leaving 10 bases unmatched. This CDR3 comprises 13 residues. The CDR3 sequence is CASSPSLTGRQYV. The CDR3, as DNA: TGTGCCAGCAGCCCCTCCCTGACAGGGAGGCAGTACGTC.

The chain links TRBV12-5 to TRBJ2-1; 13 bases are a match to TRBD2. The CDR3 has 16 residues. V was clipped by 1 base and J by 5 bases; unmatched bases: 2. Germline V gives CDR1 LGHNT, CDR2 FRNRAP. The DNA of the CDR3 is TGTGCTAGTGGTTTGGAACTAGCGGGGGGGAACAATGAGCAGTTCTTC. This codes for CASGLELAGGNNEQFF.

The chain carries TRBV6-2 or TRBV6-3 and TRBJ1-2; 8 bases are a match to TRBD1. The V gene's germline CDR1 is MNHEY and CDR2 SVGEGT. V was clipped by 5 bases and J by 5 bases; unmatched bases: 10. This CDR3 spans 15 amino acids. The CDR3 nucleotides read TGTGCCAGCAGTACGGGACCTGGGACAGGATATGGCTACACCTTC. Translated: CASSTGPGTGYGYTF.

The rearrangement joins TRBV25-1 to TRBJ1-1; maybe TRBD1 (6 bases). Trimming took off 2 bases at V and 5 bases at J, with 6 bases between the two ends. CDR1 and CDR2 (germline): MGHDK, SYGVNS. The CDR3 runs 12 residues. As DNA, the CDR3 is TGTGCCAGCAGTGAACAGGGGACTGAAGCTTTCTTT. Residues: CASSEQGTEAFF.

The CDR3 sequence is CASNPYRGDQPQHF. For the CDR3, the DNA is TGTGCCAGTAACCCCTACAGGGGGGATCAGCCCCAGCATTTT. This rearrangement joins TRBV19 to TRBJ1-5; 8 bases are a match to TRBD1. CDR1 is LNHDA, CDR2 SQIVND, per germline (reference sequence). The CDR3 covers 14 residues. V lost 7 bases to trimming and J lost 5 bases; unmatched junction nucleotides: 7.

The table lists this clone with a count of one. The CDR3 loop is CASSQDRVGAYGYTF. The CDR3 DNA reads TGTGCCAGCAGCCAAGATCGGGTGGGGGCATATGGCTACACCTTC. The chain has TRBV3-1 (or the pseudogene TRBV3-2) and TRBJ1-2; tentative D call: TRBD1 (6 bases). The V gene lost 0 bases and the J gene lost 5 bases, with 13 bases spanning the gap. In germline, CDR1 is LGHDT, CDR2 YNNKEL (reference sequence). The CDR3 sequence is 15 residues long.

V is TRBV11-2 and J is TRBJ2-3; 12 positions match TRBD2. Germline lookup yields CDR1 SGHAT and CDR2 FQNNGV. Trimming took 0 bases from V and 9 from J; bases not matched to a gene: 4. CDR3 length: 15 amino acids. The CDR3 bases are TGTGCCAGCAGCTTAGAGAGACTAGCGGGGGAGACGCAGTATTTT. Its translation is CASSLERLAGETQYF.

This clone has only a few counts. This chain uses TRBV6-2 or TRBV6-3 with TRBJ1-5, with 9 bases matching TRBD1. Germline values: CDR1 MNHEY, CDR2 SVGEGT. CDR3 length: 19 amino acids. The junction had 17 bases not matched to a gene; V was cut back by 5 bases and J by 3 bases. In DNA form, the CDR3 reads TGTGCCAGCAGTACGTCCGGGACAGGGTTGAGGTCGAACAATCAGCCCCAGCATTTT. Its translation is CASSTSGTGLRSNNQPQHF.

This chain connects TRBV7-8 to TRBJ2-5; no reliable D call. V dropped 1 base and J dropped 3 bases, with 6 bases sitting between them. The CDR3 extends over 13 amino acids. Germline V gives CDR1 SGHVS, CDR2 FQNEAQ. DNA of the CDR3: TGTGCCAGCAGCTTAGTATTAAAAGAGACCCAGTACTTC. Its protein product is CASSLVLKETQYF.

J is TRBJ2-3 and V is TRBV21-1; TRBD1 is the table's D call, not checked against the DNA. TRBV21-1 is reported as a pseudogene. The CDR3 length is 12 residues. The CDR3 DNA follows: TGTGCCAGCAGCAAGGGACAGCATACGCAGTATTTT. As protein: CASSKGQHTQYF.

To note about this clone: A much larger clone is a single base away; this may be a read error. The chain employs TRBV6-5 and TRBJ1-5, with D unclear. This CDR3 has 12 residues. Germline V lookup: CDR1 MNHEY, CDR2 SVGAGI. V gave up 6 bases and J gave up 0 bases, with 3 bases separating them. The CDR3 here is CASRSSNQPQHF. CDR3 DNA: TGTGCCAGCAGGAGTAGCAATCAGCCCCAGCATTTT.

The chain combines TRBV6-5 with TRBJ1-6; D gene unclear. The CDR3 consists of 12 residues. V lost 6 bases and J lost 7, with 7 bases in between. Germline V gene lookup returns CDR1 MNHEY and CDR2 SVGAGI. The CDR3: CASSLPNSPLHF. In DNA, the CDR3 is TGTGCCAGCAGCCTCCCCAATTCACCCCTCCACTTT.

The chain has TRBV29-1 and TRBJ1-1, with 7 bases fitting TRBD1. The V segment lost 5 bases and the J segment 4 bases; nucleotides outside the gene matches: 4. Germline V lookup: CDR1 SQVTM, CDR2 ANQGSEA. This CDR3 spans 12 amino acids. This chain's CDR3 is CSVNRGGTEAFF. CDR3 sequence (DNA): TGCAGCGTTAACAGGGGAGGCACTGAAGCTTTCTTT.

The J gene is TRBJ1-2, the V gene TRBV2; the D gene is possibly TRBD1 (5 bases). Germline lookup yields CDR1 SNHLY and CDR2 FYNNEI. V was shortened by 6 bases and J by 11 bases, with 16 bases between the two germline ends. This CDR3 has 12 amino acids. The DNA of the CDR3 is TGTGCCAGCAGGTCGTGGGGCACCGCGTACACCTTC. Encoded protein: CASRSWGTAYTF.

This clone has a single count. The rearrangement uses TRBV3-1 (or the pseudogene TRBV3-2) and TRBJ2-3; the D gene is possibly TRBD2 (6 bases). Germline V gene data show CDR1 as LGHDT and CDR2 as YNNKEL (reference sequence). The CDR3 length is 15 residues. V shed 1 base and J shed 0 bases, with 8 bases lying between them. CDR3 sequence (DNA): TGTGCCAGCAGCCAAGCGGCGGGGAGCACAGATACGCAGTATTTT. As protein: CASSQAAGSTDTQYF.

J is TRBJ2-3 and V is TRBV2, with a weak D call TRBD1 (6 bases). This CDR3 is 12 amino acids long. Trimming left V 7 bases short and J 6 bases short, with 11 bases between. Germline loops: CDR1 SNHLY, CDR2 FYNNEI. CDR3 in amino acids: CASMGASDTQYF. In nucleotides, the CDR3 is TGTGCCAGCATGGGGGCGTCCGATACGCAGTATTTT.

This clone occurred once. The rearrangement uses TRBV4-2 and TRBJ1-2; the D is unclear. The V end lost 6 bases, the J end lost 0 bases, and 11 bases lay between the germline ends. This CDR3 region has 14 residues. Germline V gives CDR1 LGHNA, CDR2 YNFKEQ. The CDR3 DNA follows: TGTGCCAGCAGATTAGGCGGGGCTAACTATGGCTACACCTTC. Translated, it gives CASRLGGANYGYTF.

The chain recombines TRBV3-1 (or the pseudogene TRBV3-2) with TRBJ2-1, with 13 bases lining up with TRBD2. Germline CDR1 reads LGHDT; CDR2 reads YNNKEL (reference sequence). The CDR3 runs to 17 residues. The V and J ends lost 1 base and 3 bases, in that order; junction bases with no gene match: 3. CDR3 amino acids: CASSQGGLAGVYNEQFF. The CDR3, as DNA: TGTGCCAGCAGCCAAGGTGGACTAGCGGGGGTCTACAATGAGCAGTTCTTC.

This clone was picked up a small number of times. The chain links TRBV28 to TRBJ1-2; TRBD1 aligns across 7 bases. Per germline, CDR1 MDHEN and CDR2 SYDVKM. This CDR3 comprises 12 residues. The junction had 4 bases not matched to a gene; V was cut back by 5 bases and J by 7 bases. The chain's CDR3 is CASSVTGVGYTF. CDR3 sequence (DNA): TGTGCCAGCAGTGTAACAGGGGTTGGCTACACCTTC.

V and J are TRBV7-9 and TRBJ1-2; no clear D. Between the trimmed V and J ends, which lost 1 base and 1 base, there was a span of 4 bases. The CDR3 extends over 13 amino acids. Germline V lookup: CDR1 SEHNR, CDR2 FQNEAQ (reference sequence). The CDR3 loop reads CASSLVLNYGYTF. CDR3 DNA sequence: TGTGCCAGCAGCTTAGTCCTTAACTATGGCTACACCTTC.

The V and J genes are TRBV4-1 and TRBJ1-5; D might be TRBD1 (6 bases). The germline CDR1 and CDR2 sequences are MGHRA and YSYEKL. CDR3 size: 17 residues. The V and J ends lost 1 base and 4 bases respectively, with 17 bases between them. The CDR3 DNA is TGCGCCAGCAGCCAAGTAGGGCCGGGGGGCGGAAATCAGCCCCAGCATTTT. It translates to CASSQVGPGGGNQPQHF.

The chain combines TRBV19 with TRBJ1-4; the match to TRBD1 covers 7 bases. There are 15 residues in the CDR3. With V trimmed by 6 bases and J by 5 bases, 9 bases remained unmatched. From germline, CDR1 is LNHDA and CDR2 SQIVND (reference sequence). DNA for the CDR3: TGTGCCAGTAGGGACAGACAGGGACGCAATGAAAAACTGTTTTTT. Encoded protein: CASRDRQGRNEKLFF.

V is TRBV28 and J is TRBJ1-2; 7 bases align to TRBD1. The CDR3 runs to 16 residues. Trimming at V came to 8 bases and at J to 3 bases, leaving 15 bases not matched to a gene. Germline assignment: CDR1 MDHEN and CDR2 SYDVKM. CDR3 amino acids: CASQTGALSHYYGYTF. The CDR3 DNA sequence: TGTGCCAGCCAAACAGGGGCCCTCTCCCATTACTATGGCTACACCTTC.

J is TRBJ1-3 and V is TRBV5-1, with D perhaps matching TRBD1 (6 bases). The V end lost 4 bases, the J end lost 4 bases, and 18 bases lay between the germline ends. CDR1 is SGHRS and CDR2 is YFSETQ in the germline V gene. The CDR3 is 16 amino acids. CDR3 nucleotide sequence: TGCGCCAGCAGCGTACAGGGCCTTGGGACCGGAAACACCATATATTTT. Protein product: CASSVQGLGTGNTIYF.

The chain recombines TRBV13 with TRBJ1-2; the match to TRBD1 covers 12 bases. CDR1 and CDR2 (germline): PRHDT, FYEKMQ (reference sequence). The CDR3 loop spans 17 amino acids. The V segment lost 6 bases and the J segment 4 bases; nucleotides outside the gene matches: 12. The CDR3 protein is CASSPTGTGGAGYGYTF. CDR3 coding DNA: TGTGCCAGCAGTCCTACCGGGACAGGGGGCGCTGGCTATGGCTACACCTTC.